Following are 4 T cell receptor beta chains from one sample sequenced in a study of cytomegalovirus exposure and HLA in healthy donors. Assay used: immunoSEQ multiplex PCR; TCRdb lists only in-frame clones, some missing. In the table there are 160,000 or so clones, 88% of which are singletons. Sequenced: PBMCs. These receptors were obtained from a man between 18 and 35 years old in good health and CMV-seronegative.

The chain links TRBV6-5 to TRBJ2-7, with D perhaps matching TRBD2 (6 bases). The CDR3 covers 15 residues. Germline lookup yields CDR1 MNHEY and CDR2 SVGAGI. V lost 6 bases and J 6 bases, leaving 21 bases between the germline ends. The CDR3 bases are TGTGCCAGCAGCCGCGCAATAGCGGACCCTTCCGAGCAGTACTTC. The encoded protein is CASSRAIADPSEQYF.

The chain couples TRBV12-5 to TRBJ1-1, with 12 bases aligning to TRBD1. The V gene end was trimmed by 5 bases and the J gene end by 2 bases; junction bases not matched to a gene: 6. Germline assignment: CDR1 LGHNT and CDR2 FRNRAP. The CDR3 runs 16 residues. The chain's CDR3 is CASGPPGTGGNTEAFF. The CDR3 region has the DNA TGTGCTAGTGGTCCTCCCGGGACAGGGGGCAACACTGAAGCTTTCTTT.

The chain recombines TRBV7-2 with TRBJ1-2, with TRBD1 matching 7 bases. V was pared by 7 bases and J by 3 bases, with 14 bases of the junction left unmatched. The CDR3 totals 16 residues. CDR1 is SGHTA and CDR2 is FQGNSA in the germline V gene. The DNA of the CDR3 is TGTGCCAGCACTGCAAACGGACAGGTGGCCTACTATGGCTACACCTTC. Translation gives CASTANGQVAYYGYTF.

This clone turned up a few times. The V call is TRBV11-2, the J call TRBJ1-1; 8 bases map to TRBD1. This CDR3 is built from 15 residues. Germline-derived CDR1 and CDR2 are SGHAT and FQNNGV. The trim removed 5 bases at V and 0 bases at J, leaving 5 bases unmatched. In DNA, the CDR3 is TGTGCCAGCAGCCACGGACAGGGTTTGAACACTGAAGCTTTCTTT. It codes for CASSHGQGLNTEAFF.